This T cell receptor (beta chain) was identified during a study of T cell responses to AZD1222 COVID-19 vaccine. Findings and caveats of the study: Clonal diversity may have been underestimated in mostly white British donors. Vaccine-associated CD4 TCRs ranged over spike, dominating at 160-218 and 743-854. Repertoire samples came only from after the peak T cell response. A reported finding is that nearly half of spike-specific TCRs target unmutated variant regions.

In the case of this clone: The antigen is undetermined.

Sequencing used immunoSEQ multiplex PCR; TCRdb keeps in-frame clones, though not all of them. The data contain about 120,000 clones, 70% to 90% of them singletons. Germline assignment: CDR1 MNHEY and CDR2 SVGEGT. The CDR3 extends over 16 amino acids. V lost 2 bases, J lost 8 bases, and 21 bases lay in between. This TCR was recovered from an adult in good health. The sample here was peripheral blood, taken on day 0 of AZD1222 vaccination. The rearrangement joins TRBV6-2 or TRBV6-3 to TRBJ1-2, with D perhaps matching TRBD1 (5 bases). The CDR3 loop reads CASSYTGQDGGSGYTF. The DNA of the CDR3 is TGTGCCAGCAGTTACACAGGCCAGGATGGTGGTTCGGGCTACACCTTC.